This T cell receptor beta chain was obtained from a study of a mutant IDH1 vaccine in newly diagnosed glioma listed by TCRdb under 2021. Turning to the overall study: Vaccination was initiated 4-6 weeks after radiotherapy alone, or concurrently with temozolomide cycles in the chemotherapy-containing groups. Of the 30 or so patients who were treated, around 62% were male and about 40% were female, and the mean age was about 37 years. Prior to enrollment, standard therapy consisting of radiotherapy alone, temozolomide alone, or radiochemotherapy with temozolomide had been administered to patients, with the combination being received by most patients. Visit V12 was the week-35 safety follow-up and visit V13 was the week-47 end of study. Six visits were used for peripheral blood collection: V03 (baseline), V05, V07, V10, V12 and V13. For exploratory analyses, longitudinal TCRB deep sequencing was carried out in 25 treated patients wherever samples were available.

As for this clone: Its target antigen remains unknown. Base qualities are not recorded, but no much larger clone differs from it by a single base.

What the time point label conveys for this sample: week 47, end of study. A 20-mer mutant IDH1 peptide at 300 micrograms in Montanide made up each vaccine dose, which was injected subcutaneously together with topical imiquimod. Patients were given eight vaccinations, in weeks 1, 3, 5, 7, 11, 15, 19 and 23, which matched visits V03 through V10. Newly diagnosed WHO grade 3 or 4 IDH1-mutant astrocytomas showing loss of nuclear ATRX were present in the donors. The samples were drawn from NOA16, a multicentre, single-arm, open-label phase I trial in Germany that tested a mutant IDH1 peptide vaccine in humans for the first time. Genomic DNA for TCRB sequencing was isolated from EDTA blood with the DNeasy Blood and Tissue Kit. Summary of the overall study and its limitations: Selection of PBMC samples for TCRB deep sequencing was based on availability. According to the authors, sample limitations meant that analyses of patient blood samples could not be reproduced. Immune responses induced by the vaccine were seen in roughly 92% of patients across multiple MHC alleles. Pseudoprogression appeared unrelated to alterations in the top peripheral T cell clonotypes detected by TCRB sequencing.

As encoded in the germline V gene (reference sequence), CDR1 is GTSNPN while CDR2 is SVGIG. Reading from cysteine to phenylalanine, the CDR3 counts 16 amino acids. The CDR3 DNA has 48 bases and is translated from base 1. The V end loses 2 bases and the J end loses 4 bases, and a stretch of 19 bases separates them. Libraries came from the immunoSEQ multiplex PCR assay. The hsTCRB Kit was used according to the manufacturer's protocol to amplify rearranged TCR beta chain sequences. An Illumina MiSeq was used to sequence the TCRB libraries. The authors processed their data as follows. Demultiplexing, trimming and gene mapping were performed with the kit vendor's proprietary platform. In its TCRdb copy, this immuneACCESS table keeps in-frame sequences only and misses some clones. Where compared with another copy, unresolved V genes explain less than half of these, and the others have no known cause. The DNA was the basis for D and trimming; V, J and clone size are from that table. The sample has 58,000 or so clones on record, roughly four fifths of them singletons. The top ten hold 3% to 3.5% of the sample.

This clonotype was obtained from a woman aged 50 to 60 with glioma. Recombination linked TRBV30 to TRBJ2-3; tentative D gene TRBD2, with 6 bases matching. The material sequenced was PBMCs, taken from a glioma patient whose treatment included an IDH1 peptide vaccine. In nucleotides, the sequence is TGTGCCTGGAGTCCCTGGGGGGACTGGCAGGCAGATACGCAGTATTTT. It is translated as CAWSPWGDWQADTQYF.